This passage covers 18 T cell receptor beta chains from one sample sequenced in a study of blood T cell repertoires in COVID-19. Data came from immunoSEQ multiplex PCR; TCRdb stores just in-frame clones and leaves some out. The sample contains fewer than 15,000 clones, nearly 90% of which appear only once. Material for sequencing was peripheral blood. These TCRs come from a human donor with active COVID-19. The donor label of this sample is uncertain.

The CDR3 reads CASSLSRDYEQYF. CDR3 coding DNA: TGTGCCAGCAGTTTAAGTAGAGACTACGAGCAGTACTTC. This rearrangement joins TRBV28 to TRBJ2-7; D gene uncertain. The CDR3 has 13 residues. V was cut by 2 bases and J by 3 bases, with 8 bases left in between. Per the germline V gene, CDR1 is MDHEN and CDR2 is SYDVKM.

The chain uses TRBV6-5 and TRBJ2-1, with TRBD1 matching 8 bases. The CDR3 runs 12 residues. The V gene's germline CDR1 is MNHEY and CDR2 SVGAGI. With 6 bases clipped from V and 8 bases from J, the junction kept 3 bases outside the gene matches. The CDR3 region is CASSRGLYEQFF. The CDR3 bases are TGTGCCAGCAGCAGGGGGCTGTATGAGCAGTTCTTC.

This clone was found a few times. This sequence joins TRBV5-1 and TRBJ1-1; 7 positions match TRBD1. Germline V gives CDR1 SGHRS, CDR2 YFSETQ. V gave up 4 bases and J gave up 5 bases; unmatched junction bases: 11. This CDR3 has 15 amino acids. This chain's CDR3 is CASSTSTGSSTEAFF. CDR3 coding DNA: TGCGCCAGCAGCACCTCGACAGGGAGTTCGACTGAAGCTTTCTTT.

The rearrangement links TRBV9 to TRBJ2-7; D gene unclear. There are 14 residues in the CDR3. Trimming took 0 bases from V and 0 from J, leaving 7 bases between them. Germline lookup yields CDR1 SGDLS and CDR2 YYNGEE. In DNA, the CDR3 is TGTGCCAGCAGCGTAGCAGTCAACTCCTACGAGCAGTACTTC. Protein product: CASSVAVNSYEQYF.

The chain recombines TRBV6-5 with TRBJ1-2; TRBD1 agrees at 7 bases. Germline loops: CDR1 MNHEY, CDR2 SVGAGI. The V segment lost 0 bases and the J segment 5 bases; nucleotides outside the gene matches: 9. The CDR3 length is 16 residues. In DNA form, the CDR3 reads TGTGCCAGCAGTTACTCGTTTTTGGACAGGACTTATGGCTACACCTTC. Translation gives CASSYSFLDRTYGYTF.

The CDR3 loop reads CASREGRSSYEQYF. In DNA form, the CDR3 reads TGTGCCAGCAGGGAAGGGAGGAGCTCCTACGAGCAGTACTTC. This rearrangement joins TRBV28 to TRBJ2-7; a weak D match, TRBD2 (6 bases). Deletions cut 6 bases from V and 0 bases from J, with 12 bases between. The germline CDR1 and CDR2 sequences are MDHEN and SYDVKM. This CDR3 region has 14 residues.

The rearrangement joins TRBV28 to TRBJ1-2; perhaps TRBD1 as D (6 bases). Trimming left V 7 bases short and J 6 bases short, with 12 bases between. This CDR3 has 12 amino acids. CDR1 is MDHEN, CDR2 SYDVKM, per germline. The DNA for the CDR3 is TGTGCCAGCAAAACAGGGCCCCATGGCTACACCTTC. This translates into CASKTGPHGYTF.

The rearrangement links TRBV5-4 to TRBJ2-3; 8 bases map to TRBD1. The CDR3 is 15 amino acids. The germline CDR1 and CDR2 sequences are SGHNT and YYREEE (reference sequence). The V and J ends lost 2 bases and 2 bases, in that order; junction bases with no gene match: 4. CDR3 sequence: CASSLQGVVTDTQYF. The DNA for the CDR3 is TGTGCCAGCAGCTTACAGGGGGTAGTCACAGATACGCAGTATTTT.

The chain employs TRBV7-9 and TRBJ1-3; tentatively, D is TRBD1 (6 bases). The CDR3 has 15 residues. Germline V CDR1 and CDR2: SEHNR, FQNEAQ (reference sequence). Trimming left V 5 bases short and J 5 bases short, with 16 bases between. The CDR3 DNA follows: TGTGCCAGCAGCGAAGATACAGGGTTGAGAAACACCATATATTTT. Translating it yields CASSEDTGLRNTIYF.

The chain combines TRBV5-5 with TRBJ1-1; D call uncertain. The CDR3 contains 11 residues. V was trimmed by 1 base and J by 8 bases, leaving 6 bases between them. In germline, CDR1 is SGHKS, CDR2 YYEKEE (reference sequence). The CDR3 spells CASSLYGEAFF. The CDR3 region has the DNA TGTGCCAGCAGCTTGTATGGCGAAGCTTTCTTT.

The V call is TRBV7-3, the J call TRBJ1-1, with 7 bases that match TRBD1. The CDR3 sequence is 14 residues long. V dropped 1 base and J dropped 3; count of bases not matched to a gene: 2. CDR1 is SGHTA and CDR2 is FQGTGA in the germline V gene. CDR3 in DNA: TGTGCCAGCAGCTTAATGGGACAGCACACTGAAGCTTTCTTT. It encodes CASSLMGQHTEAFF.

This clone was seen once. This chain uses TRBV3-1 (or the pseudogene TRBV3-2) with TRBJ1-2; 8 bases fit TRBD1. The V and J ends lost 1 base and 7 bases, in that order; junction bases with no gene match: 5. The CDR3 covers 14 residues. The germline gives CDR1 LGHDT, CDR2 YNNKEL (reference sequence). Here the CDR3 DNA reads TGTGCCAGCAGCCAAGGGGAAGGACAGGGTGGCTACACCTTC. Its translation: CASSQGEGQGGYTF.

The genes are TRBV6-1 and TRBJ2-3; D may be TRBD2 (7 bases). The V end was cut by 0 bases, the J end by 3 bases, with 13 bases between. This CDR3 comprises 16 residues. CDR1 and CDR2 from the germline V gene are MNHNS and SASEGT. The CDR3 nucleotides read TGTGCCAGCAGTGAAGCGTGGAGGGGGGGGACAGATACGCAGTATTTT. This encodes CASSEAWRGGTDTQYF.

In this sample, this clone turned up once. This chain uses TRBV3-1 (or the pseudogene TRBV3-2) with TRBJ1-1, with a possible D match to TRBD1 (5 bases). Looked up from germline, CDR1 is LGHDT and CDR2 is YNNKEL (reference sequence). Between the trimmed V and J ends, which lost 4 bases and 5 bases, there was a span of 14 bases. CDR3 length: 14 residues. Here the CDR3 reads CASSPRQTQTEAFF. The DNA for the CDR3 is TGTGCCAGCAGCCCCCGACAGACCCAAACTGAAGCTTTCTTT.

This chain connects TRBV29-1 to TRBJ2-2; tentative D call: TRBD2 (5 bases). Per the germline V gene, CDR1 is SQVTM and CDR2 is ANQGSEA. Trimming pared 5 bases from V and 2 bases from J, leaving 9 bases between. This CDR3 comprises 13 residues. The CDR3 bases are TGCAGCGTTCCGGGGTTCAACACCGGGGAGCTGTTTTTT. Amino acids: CSVPGFNTGELFF.

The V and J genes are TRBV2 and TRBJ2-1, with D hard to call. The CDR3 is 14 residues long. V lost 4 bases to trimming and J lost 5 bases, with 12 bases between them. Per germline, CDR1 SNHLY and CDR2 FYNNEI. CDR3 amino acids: CASSAGMFNNEQFF. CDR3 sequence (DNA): TGTGCCAGCAGTGCAGGAATGTTCAACAATGAGCAGTTCTTC.

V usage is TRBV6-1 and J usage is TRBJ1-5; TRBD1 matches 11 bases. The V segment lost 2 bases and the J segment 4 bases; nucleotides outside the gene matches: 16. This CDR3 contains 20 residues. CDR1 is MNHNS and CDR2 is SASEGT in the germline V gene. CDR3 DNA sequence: TGTGCCAGCAGTGAATCAGCTGGGACAGGGGGATCTATGAGTAATCAGCCCCAGCATTTT. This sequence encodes CASSESAGTGGSMSNQPQHF.

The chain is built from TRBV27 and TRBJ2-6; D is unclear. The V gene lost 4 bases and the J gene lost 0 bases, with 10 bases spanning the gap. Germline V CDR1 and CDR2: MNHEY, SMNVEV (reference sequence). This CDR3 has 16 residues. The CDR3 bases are TGTGCCAGCAGTTCGACAATCACCTCTGGGGCCAACGTCCTGACTTTC. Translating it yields CASSSTITSGANVLTF.